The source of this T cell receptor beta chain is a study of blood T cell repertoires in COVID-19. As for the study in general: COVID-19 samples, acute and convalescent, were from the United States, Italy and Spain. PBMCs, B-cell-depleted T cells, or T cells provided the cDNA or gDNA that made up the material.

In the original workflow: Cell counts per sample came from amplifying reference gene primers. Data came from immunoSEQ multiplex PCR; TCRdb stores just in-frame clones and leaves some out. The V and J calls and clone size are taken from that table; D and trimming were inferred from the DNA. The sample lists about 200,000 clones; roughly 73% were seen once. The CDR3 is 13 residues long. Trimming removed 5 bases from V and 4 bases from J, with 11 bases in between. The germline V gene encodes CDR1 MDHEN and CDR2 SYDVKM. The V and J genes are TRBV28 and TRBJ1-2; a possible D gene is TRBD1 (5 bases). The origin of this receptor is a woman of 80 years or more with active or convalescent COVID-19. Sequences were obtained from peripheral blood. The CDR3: CASSPKGRYGYTF. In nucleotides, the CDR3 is TGTGCCAGCAGTCCTAAGGGGCGCTATGGCTACACCTTC.